This is a list of T cell receptor beta chains from one sample in a study of human T cells and chemical hapten exposure. From the RACE reads, TCRdb called clonotypes with MiXCR, one entry per CDR3 protein. The sample yields 65,000 to 95,000 distinct CDR3 sequences, 8.6% seen once. Sequenced material: whole blood. Receptors originate from a female donor in good health. Some clones in this sample may be carry-over from other donors' samples. Both conserved end residues are part of each CDR3. The D gene is left open where the match is weak. Where a row states a size, it is once, few, many or the class of an expanded clone; other rows omit it.

v_gene,j_gene,abundance,d_gene,CDR3nt,CDR3aa
TRBV20-1,TRBJ2-3,few,TRBD2,TGCAGTGCTACACTAGCGGGGCCAGATACGCAGTATTTT,CSATLAGPDTQYF
TRBV27,TRBJ1-2,few,.,TGTGCCAGCAGTTTATCCCCACAGGTACCGAACTATGGCTACACCTTC,CASSLSPQVPNYGYTF
TRBV27,TRBJ1-4,.,.,TGTGCCAGCACCCGGAACTTTGCAACTAATGAAAAACTGTTTTTT,CASTRNFATNEKLFF
TRBV12-3/TRBV12-4,TRBJ1-1,.,.,TGTGCCAGCAGGCAAGGACCGACTGCCCTAGGAGCTTTCTTT,CASRQGPTALGAFF
TRBV11-2,TRBJ2-7,many,.,TGTGCCAGCAGCCTAACCGGCGGGACAGCCTTCTACGAGCAGTACTTC,CASSLTGGTAFYEQYF
TRBV2,TRBJ1-5,.,.,TGTGCCAGCACCCCAATCCGGAGGGGGGGTAGTCAGCCCCAGCATTTT,CASTPIRRGGSQPQHF
TRBV7-2,TRBJ2-3,medium-sized,.,TGTGCCAGCAGCTCGTTTATGAGGGTTCAGTATTTT,CASSSFMRVQYF
TRBV10-3,TRBJ2-3,few,TRBD2,TGTGCCATCAGTGGAGCCGGACTAGAGTTCGCGGTTTTCACAGATACGCAGTATTTT,CAISGAGLEFAVFTDTQYF
TRBV20-1,TRBJ1-6,.,.,TGCAGTGCTAACACCAGGGTGGGCAAGGTTTACGTTTCACCCCTCCACTTT,CSANTRVGKVYVSPLHF
TRBV2,TRBJ1-6,.,.,TGTGTCAGCAGCGCCCAGGGGAGCGGCAATTCACCCCTCCACTTT,CVSSAQGSGNSPLHF
TRBV29-1,TRBJ1-2,many,TRBD1,TGCAGCGTCCACGTGGGACAGTCAGTACGCTTCTTC,CSVHVGQSVRFF
TRBV11-1,TRBJ2-7,.,TRBD1,TGTGCCAGCACGCCGGGACAGGGGTTCGTAAGGCAGTACTTC,CASTPGQGFVRQYF
TRBV10-3,TRBJ1-6,.,TRBD1,TGTGCCATCGGCAGGGGACAGAAGGATTCACCCCTCCACTTT,CAIGRGQKDSPLHF
TRBV7-2,TRBJ1-2,.,.,TGTGCCAGCAGCTTGGGTCAAAACAGGGTTAACTATGGCTACACCTTC,CASSLGQNRVNYGYTF
TRBV2,TRBJ2-3,many,TRBD1,TGTGCCAGCAGCCAAGACAGGGGGCGCACAGATACGCAGTATTTT,CASSQDRGRTDTQYF
TRBV27,TRBJ1-5,few,.,TGTGCCAGCAGTTTAGGGCACTTCAATCAGCCCCAGCATTTT,CASSLGHFNQPQHF
TRBV10-3,TRBJ2-3,few,.,TGTGCCATCAGTGAGTCCAGTGGGGGGAGAAATACGCAGTATTTT,CAISESSGGRNTQYF
TRBV18,TRBJ1-1,many,.,TGTGCCAGCTCACCACTACCCCTGGCACAGGGAGGAACTGAAGCTTTCTTT,CASSPLPLAQGGTEAFF
TRBV20-1,TRBJ1-1,few,.,TGCAGTGCCCCCAGGCAGACAAACACTGAAGCTTTCTTT,CSAPRQTNTEAFF
TRBV10-3,TRBJ1-3,many,.,TGTGCCATCAGGGAGAAACCCGAGCACTCTGGAAACACCATATATTTT,CAIREKPEHSGNTIYF
TRBV4-2,TRBJ2-5,many,.,TGTGCCAGCAGCCAAGGGGGGGTTCAAGAGACCCAGTACTTC,CASSQGGVQETQYF
TRBV7-2,TRBJ1-5,.,.,TGTGCCAGCAGCTTTTCCCTACGGAGCAATCAGCCCCAGCATTTT,CASSFSLRSNQPQHF
TRBV6-5,TRBJ2-5,.,TRBD2,TGTGCCAGCCGTGAAACGGGGGGAGGATGGCGGACCCAGTACTTC,CASRETGGGWRTQYF
TRBV6-1,TRBJ1-5,many,.,TGTGCCAGCAGTGATGGCGGTAGTCAGCCCCAGCATTTT,CASSDGGSQPQHF
TRBV6-2/TRBV6-3,TRBJ2-1,many,TRBD1,TGTGCCAGCAGTTCGCCAGGGGGCCTCTCCTACAATGAGCAGTTCTTC,CASSSPGGLSYNEQFF
TRBV6-1,TRBJ1-5,.,.,TGTGCCAGCAGTGATGGGACCCTAAGGCGGCAGCCCCAGCATTTT,CASSDGTLRRQPQHF
TRBV7-8,TRBJ1-6,.,.,TGTGCCAGCAGCTTACCCAAACAGGGAATTTGGTCACCCCTCCACTTT,CASSLPKQGIWSPLHF
TRBV18,TRBJ2-4,few,.,TGTGCCAGCTCACCGCCGGGGGCCTTAGCCAAAAACATTCAGTACTTC,CASSPPGALAKNIQYF
TRBV29-1,TRBJ1-1,.,.,TGCAGCGTTGTACAGGGTCGAGCTTTCTTT,CSVVQGRAFF
TRBV5-1,TRBJ1-1,few,.,TGCGCCAGCAGCACTGCTAGAATGAACACTGAAGCTTTCTTT,CASSTARMNTEAFF
TRBV2,TRBJ1-5,many,.,TGTGCCAGCAGCTACAGCTATAGCAATCAGCCCCAGCATTTT,CASSYSYSNQPQHF
TRBV7-2,TRBJ1-6,few,.,TGTGCCAGCAGCTTAGAACATAATTCACCCCTCCACTTT,CASSLEHNSPLHF
TRBV20-1,TRBJ2-5,.,.,TGCAGTGCTAGCGATTGGGGGCCCAGCGGCAACCAAGAGACCCAGTACTTC,CSASDWGPSGNQETQYF
TRBV7-9,TRBJ1-4,few,TRBD1,TGTGCCAGCAGCACCGGGACAGGGCTCGAAAAACTGTTTTTT,CASSTGTGLEKLFF
TRBV3-1,TRBJ2-7,many,.,TGTGCCAGCAGCCAAACTAGCCTCGAGCAGTACTTC,CASSQTSLEQYF
TRBV6-5,TRBJ2-3,.,.,TGTGCCAGCAGTTACGGAAGAGGCCCTAGCACAGATACGCAGTATTTT,CASSYGRGPSTDTQYF
TRBV3-1,TRBJ1-4,.,TRBD1,TGTACCAGCAGCCAAGAGACAGGGCGAACGAGGGAAAAACTGTTTTTT,CTSSQETGRTREKLFF
TRBV27,TRBJ1-2,.,TRBD1,TGTGCCAGCAGCCAACAGGGGACCTATGGCTACACCTTC,CASSQQGTYGYTF
TRBV20-1,TRBJ2-7,many,.,TGCAGTGCTAGAGAGAACGGCTACGAGCAGTACTTC,CSARENGYEQYF
TRBV6-2/TRBV6-3,TRBJ2-6,few,.,TGTTCGACAGCTCGGCCTGGGGCCAACGTCCTGACTTTC,CSTARPGANVLTF
TRBV5-4,TRBJ2-1,few,TRBD2,TGTGCCAGCAGCTTTGCTAGCGGGGTTGGTTCCTACAATGAGCAGTTCTTC,CASSFASGVGSYNEQFF
TRBV6-6,TRBJ1-5,.,.,TGTGCCAGCAGTGGCACAGGGACCAAGCAGCCCCAGCATTTT,CASSGTGTKQPQHF
TRBV12-3/TRBV12-4,TRBJ2-1,.,.,TGTGCCAGCAGTTTAGTCGCAGATTACAATGAGCAGTTCTTC,CASSLVADYNEQFF
TRBV7-8,TRBJ2-7,many,.,TGTGCCAGCAGCTTAGGGGGGACGGGCTCCTACGAGCAGTACTTC,CASSLGGTGSYEQYF
TRBV25-1,TRBJ2-7,.,.,TGTGCCAGCAGGGGGTTCTACGAGCAGTACTTC,CASRGFYEQYF
TRBV12-3/TRBV12-4,TRBJ2-7,many,.,TGTGCCAGCAGAAAGACCGGGGCCTCCTACGAGCAGTACTTC,CASRKTGASYEQYF
TRBV5-1,TRBJ2-2,.,TRBD2,TGCGCCAGCAGCTTTTCGACTAGCGGGGCTCCGAACACCGGGGAGCTGTTTTTT,CASSFSTSGAPNTGELFF
TRBV7-9,TRBJ1-1,few,.,TGTGCCAGCAGCTTAGTTAGGTCGGACACTGAAGCTTTCTTT,CASSLVRSDTEAFF
TRBV6-2/TRBV6-3,TRBJ2-1,many,.,TGTGCCAGCAGCGCGGGGACCCGGTACAATGAGCAGTTCTTC,CASSAGTRYNEQFF
TRBV29-1,TRBJ1-3,many,.,TGCAGCGTTGTATATGGAAACACCATATATTTT,CSVVYGNTIYF
TRBV27,TRBJ2-5,many,.,TGTGCCAGCAGTTATATCGGTGAGACCCAGTACTTC,CASSYIGETQYF
TRBV12-3/TRBV12-4,TRBJ1-6,many,.,TGTGCCAGCAGCCCTGGACAGAATAATTCACCCCTCCACTTT,CASSPGQNNSPLHF
TRBV7-9,TRBJ1-4,.,.,TGTGCCAGCAGAGGCCCGGCTGGGGAAAAACTGTTTTTT,CASRGPAGEKLFF